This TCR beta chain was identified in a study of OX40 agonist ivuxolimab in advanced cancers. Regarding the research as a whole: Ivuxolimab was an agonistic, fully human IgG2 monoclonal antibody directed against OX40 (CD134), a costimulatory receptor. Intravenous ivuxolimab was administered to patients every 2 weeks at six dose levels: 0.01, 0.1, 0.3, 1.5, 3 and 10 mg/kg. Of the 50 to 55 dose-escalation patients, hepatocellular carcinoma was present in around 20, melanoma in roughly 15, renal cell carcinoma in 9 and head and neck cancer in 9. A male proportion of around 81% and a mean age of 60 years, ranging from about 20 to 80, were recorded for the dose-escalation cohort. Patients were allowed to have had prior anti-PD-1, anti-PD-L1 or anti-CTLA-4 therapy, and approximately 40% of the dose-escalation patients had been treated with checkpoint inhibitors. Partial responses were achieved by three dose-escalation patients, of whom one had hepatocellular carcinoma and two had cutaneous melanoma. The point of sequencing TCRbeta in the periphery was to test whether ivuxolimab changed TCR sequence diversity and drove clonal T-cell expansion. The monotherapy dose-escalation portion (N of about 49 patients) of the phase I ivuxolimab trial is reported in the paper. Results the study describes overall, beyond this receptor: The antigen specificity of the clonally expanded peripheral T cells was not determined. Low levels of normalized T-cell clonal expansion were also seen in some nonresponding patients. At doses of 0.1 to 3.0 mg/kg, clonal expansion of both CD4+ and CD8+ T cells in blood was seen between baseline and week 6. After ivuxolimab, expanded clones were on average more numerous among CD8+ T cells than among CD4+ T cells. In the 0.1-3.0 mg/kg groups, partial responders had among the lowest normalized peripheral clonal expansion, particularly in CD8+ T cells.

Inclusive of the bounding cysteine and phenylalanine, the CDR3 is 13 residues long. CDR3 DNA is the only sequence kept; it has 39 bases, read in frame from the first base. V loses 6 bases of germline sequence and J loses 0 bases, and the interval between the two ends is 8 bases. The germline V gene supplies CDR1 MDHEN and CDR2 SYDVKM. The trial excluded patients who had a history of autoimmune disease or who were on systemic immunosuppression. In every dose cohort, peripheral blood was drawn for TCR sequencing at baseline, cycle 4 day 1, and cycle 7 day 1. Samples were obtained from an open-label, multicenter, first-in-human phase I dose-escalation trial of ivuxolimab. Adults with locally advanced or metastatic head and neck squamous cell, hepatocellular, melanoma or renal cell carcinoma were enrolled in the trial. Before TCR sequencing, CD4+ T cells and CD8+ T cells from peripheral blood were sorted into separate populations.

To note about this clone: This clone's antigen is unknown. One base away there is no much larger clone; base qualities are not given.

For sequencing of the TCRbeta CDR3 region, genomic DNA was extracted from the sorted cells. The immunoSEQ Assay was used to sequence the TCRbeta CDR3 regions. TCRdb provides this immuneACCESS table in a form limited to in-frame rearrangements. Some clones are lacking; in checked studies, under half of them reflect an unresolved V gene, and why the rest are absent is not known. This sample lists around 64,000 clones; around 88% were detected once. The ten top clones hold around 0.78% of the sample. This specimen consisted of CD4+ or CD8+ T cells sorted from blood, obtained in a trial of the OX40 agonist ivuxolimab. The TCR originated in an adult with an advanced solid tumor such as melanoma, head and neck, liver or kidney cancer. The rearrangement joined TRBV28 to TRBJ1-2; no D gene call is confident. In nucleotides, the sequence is TGTGCCAGCAGCGCGAGTTCTAACTATGGCTACACCTTC. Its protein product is CASSASSNYGYTF.